These 10 T cell receptor beta chains came from one sample sequenced in a study of blood T cells in healthy people across ages. A second PCR, run for roughly 7 to 11 cycles, used a sample-barcoded 5' primer plus a J-beta primer mix. Via MiXCR, TCRdb re-called the 5' RACE reads, giving one row per CDR3 protein. This sample has some 710,000 distinct CDR3 sequences, with about 24% found just once. Material: blood. The receptors derive from a man between 65 and 79 years old in good health.

Comments on this clonotype: One base away lies a much larger clone, so this may be a sequencing read error. The chain links TRBV12-3 or TRBV12-4 to TRBJ2-7, with TRBD2 as a possible D gene (6 bases). This CDR3 has 15 amino acids. The CDR3 protein is CAGSSQLAAGYEQYF. The CDR3 DNA reads as TGTGCCGGCAGTTCCCAACTAGCAGCAGGGTACGAGCAGTACTTC.

This clonotype was recorded a few times. DNA for the CDR3: TGTGCCATCAGGCCAGGGGCAACTAATGAAAAACTGTTTTTT. It codes for CAIRPGATNEKLFF. The chain combines TRBV10-3 with TRBJ1-4; D may be TRBD1 (6 bases). V dropped 6 bases and J dropped 0 bases, with 8 bases sitting between them. The CDR3 runs 14 residues. Germline assignment: CDR1 ENHRY and CDR2 SYGVKD.

This clonotype came up many times. J is TRBJ2-7 and V is TRBV28; D is perhaps TRBD1 (6 bases). The CDR3 extends over 14 amino acids. Germline V lookup: CDR1 MDHEN, CDR2 SYDVKM. Trimming took off 3 bases at V and 3 bases at J, with 12 bases between the two ends. The CDR3 region has the DNA TGTGCCAGCAGTTTTGGGGACACCCGCTACGAGCAGTACTTC. This sequence encodes CASSFGDTRYEQYF. The whole variable domain, remainder taken from reference TRBV28 and TRBJ2-7, is DVKVTQSSRYLVKRTGEKVFLECVQDMDHENMFWYRQDPGLGLRLIYFSYDVKMKEKGDIPEGYSVSREKKERFSLILESASTNQTSMYLCASSFGDTRYEQYFGPGTRLTVT.

This chain joins TRBV6-2 or TRBV6-3 and TRBJ1-2; TRBD1 is a possible D gene (5 bases). Trimming stripped 10 bases from V and 1 base from J, with 13 bases between. Germline V gene sequence: CDR1 MNHEY, CDR2 SVGEGT. This CDR3 contains 13 residues. The CDR3: CATNGANNYGYTF. CDR3 sequence (DNA): TGTGCCACAAATGGGGCGAATAACTATGGCTACACCTTC.

V gene TRBV2 combines with J gene TRBJ2-5, with D perhaps matching TRBD2 (6 bases). Germline V gene sequence: CDR1 SNHLY, CDR2 FYNNEI. With 2 bases removed from V and 3 bases from J, the gap between germline ends came to 13 bases. The CDR3 is 15 residues long. The CDR3 sequence: CASSESAGLKETQYF. The CDR3 bases are TGTGCCAGCAGTGAATCGGCGGGGCTAAAAGAGACCCAGTACTTC. The whole variable domain, filled in from reference TRBV2 and TRBJ2-5, reads EPEVTQTPSHQVTQMGQEVILRCVPISNHLYFYWYRQILGQKVEFLVSFYNNEISEKSEIFDDQFSVERPDGSNFTLKIRSTKLEDSAMYFCASSESAGLKETQYFGPGTRLLVL.

This clonotype was counted at least ten times. V usage is TRBV29-1 and J usage is TRBJ2-2; D ambiguous. The germline V and J ends were trimmed by 4 bases and 7 bases, with 7 bases remaining between them. This CDR3 region has 11 residues. The germline V gene has CDR1 SQVTM and CDR2 ANQGSEA. CDR3 DNA sequence: TGCAGCGTTGGATCTGGCGGGGAGCTGTTTTTT. This gives the protein CSVGSGGELFF.

In its sample, this clonotype was seen a few times. The chain carries TRBV6-5 and TRBJ2-3, with D unclear. V lost 3 bases, J lost 5 bases, and 3 bases lay in between. Germline V gene data show CDR1 as MNHEY and CDR2 as SVGAGI. CDR3 length equals 11 residues. CDR3 in DNA: TGTGCCAGCAGTTATATAGATACGCAGTATTTT. Translating gives CASSYIDTQYF.

This sequence joins TRBV29-1 and TRBJ1-2, with TRBD1 matching 7 bases. J was trimmed by 11 bases and V by 4 bases; bases with no gene match: 10. The CDR3 covers 12 residues. CDR1 and CDR2 from the germline V gene are SQVTM and ANQGSEA. In DNA, the CDR3 is TGCAGCGTTGGCCTCGACAGGGCAGGATACACCTTC. It specifies CSVGLDRAGYTF.

The gene calls are TRBV20-1 and TRBJ2-5, with TRBD1 as a possible D gene (5 bases). The length of the CDR3 is 12 residues. Germline V lookup: CDR1 DFQATT, CDR2 SNEGSKA (reference sequence). Trimming shortened V by 6 bases and J by 5 bases, and 13 bases separated the two germline ends. The CDR3 spells CSAPAPGETQYF. CDR3 coding DNA: TGCAGTGCCCCCGCCCCAGGGGAGACCCAGTACTTC.

This clonotype was observed a few times. The gene calls are TRBV10-2 and TRBJ1-1; no clear D. The germline gives CDR1 WSHSY, CDR2 SAAADI. The V gene lost 11 bases and the J gene lost 5 bases, with 27 bases spanning the gap. The CDR3 is made up of 16 amino acids. The CDR3 loop is CAAGRSGNVPGTEAFF. The DNA of the CDR3 is TGCGCCGCCGGCCGGTCCGGTAATGTACCCGGGACTGAAGCTTTCTTT.